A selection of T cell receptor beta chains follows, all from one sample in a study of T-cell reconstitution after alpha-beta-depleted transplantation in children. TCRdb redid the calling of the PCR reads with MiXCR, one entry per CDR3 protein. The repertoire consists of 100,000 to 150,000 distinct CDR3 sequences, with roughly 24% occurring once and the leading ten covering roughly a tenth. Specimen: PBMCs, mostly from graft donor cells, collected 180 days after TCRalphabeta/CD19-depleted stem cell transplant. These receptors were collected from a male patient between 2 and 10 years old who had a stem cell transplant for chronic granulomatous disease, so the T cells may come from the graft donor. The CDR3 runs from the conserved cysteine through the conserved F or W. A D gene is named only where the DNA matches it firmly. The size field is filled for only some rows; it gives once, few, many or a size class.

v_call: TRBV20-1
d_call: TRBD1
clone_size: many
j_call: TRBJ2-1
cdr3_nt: TGCAGTGCTATGTACGAGACAGGGATATCCAATGAGCAGTTCTTC
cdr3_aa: CSAMYETGISNEQFF

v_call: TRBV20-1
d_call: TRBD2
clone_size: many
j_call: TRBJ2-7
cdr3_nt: TGCAGTGCCGGTAGCGGGGGAAGCAACTACGAGCAGTACTTC
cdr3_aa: CSAGSGGSNYEQYF

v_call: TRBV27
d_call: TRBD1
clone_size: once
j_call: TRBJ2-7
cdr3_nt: TGTGCCAGCAGCCAGGGACAGACCTACGAGCAGTACTTC
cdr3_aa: CASSQGQTYEQYF

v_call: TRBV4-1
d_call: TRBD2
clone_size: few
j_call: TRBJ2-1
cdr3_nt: TGCGCCAGCAGCCAAGAAGGGGAGGGCTACAATGAGCAGTTCTTC
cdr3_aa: CASSQEGEGYNEQFF

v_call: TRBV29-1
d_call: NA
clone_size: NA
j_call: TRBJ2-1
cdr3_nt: TGCAGCGCTGACGGTGAACAGGGTAAGCTTCCCAATGAGCAGTTCTTC
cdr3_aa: CSADGEQGKLPNEQFF

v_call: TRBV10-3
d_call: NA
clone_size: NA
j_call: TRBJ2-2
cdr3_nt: TGTGCCATCAGTGAGTCCTGGATCCCTGGGGCCGGGGAGCTGTTTTTT
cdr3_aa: CAISESWIPGAGELFF

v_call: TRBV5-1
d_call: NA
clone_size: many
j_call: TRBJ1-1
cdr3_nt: TGCGCCAGCATCGGGATGAACACTGAAGCTTTCTTT
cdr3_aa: CASIGMNTEAFF

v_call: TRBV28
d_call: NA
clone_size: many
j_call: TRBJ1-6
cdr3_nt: TGTGCCAGCAAGGAGGGGTGGAGTTCACCCCTCCACTTT
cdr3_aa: CASKEGWSSPLHF

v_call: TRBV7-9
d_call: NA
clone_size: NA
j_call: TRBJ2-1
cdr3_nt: TGTGCCAGCAGCATCGGTGTCTCCAATTACAATGAGCAGTTCTTC
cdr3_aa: CASSIGVSNYNEQFF

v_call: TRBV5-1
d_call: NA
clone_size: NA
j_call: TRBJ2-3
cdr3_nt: TGCGCCAGCAGCTTGCAGACTCTCCCAGATACGCAGTATTTT
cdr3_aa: CASSLQTLPDTQYF

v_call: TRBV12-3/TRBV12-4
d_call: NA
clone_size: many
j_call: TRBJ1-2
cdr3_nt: TGTGCCAGCAGTACCTCGACTGGAGGCTACACCTTC
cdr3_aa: CASSTSTGGYTF

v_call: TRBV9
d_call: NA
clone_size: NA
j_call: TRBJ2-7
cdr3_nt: TGTGCCAGCAGCGCCCACAGGGTCTCCTACGAGCAGTACTTC
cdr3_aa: CASSAHRVSYEQYF

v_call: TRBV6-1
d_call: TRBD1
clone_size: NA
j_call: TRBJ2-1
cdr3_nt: TGTGCCAGCAGTGAAGGGACAGGGTCCTACAATGAGCAGTTCTTC
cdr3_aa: CASSEGTGSYNEQFF

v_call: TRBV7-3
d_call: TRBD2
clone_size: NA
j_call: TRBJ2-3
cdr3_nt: TGTGCCAGCAGCTCACTCGGACTAGCGGGGGTTACAGATACGCAGTATTTT
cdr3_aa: CASSSLGLAGVTDTQYF

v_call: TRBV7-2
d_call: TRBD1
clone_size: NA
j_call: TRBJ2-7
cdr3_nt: TGTGCCAGCAGCTTAGATCAGGGGGCTTACGAGCAGTACTTC
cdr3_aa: CASSLDQGAYEQYF

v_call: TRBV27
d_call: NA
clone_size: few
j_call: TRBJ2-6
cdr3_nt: TGTGCCAGCAGTTTCACTGGGGCCAACGTCCTGACTTTC
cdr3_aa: CASSFTGANVLTF

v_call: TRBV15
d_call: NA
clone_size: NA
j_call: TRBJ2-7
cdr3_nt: TGTGCCACCAGCAGGGCTTTCTCGGGACTCCGTACCTACGAGCAGTACTTC
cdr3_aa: CATSRAFSGLRTYEQYF

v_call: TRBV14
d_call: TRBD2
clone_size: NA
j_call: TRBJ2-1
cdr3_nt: TGTGCCAGCAGCCAAGATACGGGACTAGCGGGATTCGCTGAGCAGTTCTTC
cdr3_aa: CASSQDTGLAGFAEQFF